This TCR beta chain derives from a study of cytomegalovirus exposure and HLA in healthy donors. As for the study in general: Earlier sequencing of 150 million to 200 million T cells yielded about 120 million unique TCR beta sequences.

As regards this clone: Its antigen is as yet unknown.

With 60 Vbeta and 13 Jbeta primers, the PCR was carried out. TCRdb keeps only in-frame clones here, not all; method: immunoSEQ multiplex PCR. This repertoire shows about 140,000 clones, roughly 76% found once; its top ten account for roughly 4%. The study's findings and limits: Immune exposure was documented only through CMV serostatus. The authors later found most CMV-associated TCR beta chains appeared HLA-restricted.

This CDR3 has 13 amino acids. Germline V CDR1 and CDR2: ENHRY, SYGVKD. Losses at the gene ends were 6 bases for V and 5 bases for J; bases not matched to a gene: 3. The chain has TRBV10-3 and TRBJ2-2; TRBD1 aligns across 7 bases. The material sequenced was PBMCs. The receptor was isolated from a young man in good health and CMV-seronegative. The CDR3 sequence: CAISEQGTGELFF. DNA of the CDR3: TGTGCCATCAGCGAACAGGGGACCGGGGAGCTGTTTTTT.